The entry below gives a single TCR beta chain sequence along with its context. The antigen remains unidentified. Constant-segment primers were used for 5'RACE, and the resulting TCR alpha and TCR beta cDNA libraries carried sample barcodes and UMIs. TCRdb itself ran the 5' RACE reads through MiXCR, one entry per CDR3 protein. The repertoire holds 550,000 to 600,000 distinct CDR3 sequences, with around 15% as singletons. These data belong to a study of T-cell memory formation after mild COVID-19. Study overall: The two donors had largely donor-specific TCR clusters.

The study, taken as a whole, reports: The study detected some responding clones in pre-infection memory, suggesting cross-reactive memory joined.

Sequencing used PBMCs or a T cell subset sorted from them (not recorded which). The clonotype was recovered from an adult woman who had mild COVID-19 (a few samples of this study predate the infection). Cell type and time point are not known.

CDR3 sequence: CSAATGVAGGPGEQYF. In DNA, the CDR3 is TGCAGCGCCGCCACTGGGGTAGCGGGAGGGCCTGGGGAGCAGTACTTC. The chain links TRBV29-1 to TRBJ2-7, with 11 positions matching TRBD2. The CDR3 is made up of 16 amino acids. Germline assignment: CDR1 SQVTM and CDR2 ANQGSEA. With V trimmed by 7 bases and J by 7 bases, 18 bases remained unmatched.